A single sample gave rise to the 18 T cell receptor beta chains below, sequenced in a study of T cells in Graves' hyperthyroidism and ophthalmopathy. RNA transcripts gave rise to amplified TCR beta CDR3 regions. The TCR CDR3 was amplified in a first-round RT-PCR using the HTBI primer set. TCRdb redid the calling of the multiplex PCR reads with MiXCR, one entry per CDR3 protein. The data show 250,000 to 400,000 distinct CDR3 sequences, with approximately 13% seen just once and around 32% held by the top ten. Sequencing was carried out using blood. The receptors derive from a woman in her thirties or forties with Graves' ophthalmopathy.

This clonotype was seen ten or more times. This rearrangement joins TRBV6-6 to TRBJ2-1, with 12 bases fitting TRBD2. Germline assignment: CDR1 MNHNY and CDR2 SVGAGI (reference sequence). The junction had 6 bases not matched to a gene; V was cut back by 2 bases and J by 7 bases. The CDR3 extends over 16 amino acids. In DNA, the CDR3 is TGTGCCAGCAGTTACACTAGCGGGAGGCGGGGGAATGAGCAGTTCTTC. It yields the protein CASSYTSGRRGNEQFF.

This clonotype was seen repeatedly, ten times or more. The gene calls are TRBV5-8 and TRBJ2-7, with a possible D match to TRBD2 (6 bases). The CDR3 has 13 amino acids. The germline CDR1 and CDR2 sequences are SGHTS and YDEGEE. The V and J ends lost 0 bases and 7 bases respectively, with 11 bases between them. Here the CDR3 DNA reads TGTGCCAGCAGCTTGGATGGCCGGGGGGAGCAGTACTTC. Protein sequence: CASSLDGRGEQYF.

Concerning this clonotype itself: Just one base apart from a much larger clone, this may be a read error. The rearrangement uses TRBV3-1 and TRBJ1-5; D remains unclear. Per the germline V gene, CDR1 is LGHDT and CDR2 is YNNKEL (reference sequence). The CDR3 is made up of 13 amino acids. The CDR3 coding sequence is TGTGTCAGCAGCCAAGGGTTCCATCAGCCCCAGCATTTT. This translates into CVSSQGFHQPQHF.

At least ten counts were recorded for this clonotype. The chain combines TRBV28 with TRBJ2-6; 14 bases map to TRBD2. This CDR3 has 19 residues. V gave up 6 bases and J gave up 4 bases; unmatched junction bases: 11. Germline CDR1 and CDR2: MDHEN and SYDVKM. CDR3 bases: TGTGCCAGCAGGAGATGGGGACTAGCGGGAGTTCCCGGGGCCAACGTCCTGACTTTC. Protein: CASRRWGLAGVPGANVLTF. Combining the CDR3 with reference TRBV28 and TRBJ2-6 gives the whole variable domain DVKVTQSSRYLVKRTGEKVFLECVQDMDHENMFWYRQDPGLGLRLIYFSYDVKMKEKGDIPEGYSVSREKKERFSLILESASTNQTSMYLCASRRWGLAGVPGANVLTFGAGSRLTVL.

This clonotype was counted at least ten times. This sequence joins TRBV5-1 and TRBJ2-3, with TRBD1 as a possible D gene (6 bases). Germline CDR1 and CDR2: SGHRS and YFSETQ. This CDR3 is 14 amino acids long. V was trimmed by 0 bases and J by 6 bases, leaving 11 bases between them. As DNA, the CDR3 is TGCGCCAGCAGCTTGGACAGGGCAATGGATACGCAGTATTTT. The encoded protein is CASSLDRAMDTQYF.

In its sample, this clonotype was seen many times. The CDR3 loop is CASSQKWGGTEAFF. CDR3 DNA sequence: TGTGCCAGCAGCCAAAAGTGGGGGGGTACTGAAGCTTTCTTT. The chain couples TRBV3-1 to TRBJ1-1, with a weak D call TRBD1 (5 bases). Germline-derived CDR1 and CDR2 are LGHDT and YNNKEL (reference sequence). The CDR3 length is 14 residues. V was pared by 2 bases and J by 5 bases, with 12 bases between. The full variable domain, its missing parts supplied by reference TRBV3-1 and TRBJ1-1, is DTAVSQTPKYLVTQMGNDKSIKCEQNLGHDTMYWYKQDSKKFLKIMFSYNNKELIINETVPNRFSPKSPDKAHLNLHINSLELGDSAVYFCASSQKWGGTEAFFGQGTRLTVV.

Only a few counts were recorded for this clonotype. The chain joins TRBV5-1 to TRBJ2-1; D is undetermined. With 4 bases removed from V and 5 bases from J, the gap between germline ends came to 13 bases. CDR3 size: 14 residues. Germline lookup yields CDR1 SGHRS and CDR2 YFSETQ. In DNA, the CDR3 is TGCGCCAGCAGCGCTCTTGGGCTTGACAATGAGCAGTTCTTC. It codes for CASSALGLDNEQFF.

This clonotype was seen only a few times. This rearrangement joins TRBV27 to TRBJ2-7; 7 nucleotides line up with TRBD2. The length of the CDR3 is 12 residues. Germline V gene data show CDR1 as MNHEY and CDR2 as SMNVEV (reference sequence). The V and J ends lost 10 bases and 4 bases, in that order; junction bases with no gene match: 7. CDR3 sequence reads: CATMTRGYEQYF. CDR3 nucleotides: TGTGCCACAATGACGCGGGGGTACGAGCAGTACTTC.

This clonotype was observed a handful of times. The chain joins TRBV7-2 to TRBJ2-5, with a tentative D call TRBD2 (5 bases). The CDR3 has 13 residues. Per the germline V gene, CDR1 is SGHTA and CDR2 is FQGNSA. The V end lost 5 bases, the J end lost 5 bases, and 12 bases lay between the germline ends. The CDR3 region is CASSGSSMETQYF. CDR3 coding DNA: TGTGCCAGCAGCGGGAGTTCGATGGAGACCCAGTACTTC. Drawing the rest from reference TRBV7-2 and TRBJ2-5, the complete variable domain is GAGVSQSPSNKVTEKGKDVELRCDPISGHTALYWYRQSLGQGLEFLIYFQGNSAPDKSGLPSDRFSAERTGGSVSTLTIQRTQQEDSAVYLCASSGSSMETQYFGPGTRLLVL.

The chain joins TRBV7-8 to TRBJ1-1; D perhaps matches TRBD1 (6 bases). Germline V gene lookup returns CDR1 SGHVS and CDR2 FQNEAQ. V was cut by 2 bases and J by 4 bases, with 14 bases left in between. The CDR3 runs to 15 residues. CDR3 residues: CASSLSGGGSTEAFF. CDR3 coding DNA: TGTGCCAGCAGCTTATCGGGAGGGGGGTCCACTGAAGCTTTCTTT.

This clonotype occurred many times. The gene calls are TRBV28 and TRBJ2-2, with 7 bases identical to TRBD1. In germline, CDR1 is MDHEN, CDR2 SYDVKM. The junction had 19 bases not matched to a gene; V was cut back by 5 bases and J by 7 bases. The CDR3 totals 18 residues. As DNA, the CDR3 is TGTGCCAGCAGTGAATTTTTCGGTTCGAGGGGGCGCGGCGGGGAGCTGTTTTTT. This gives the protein CASSEFFGSRGRGGELFF.

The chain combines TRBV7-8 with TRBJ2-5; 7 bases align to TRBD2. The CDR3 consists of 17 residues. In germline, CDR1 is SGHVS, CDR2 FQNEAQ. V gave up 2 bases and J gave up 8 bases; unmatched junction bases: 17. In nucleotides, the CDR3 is TGTGCCAGCAGCTTAACGCCCGGGACTACCGTGTTTGCTACCCAGTACTTC. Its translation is CASSLTPGTTVFATQYF.

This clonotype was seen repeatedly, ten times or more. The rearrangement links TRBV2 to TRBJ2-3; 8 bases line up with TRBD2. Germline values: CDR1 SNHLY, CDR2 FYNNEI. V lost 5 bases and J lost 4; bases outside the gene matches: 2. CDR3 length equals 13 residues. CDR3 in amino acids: CASSTLAADTQYF. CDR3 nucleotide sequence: TGTGCCAGCAGTACACTAGCGGCAGATACGCAGTATTTT.

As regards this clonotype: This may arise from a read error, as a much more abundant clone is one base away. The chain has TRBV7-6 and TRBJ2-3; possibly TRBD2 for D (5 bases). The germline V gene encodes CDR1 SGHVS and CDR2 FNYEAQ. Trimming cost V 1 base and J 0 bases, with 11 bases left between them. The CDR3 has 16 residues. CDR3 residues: CASSLEAGESTDTQYF. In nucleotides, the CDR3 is TGTGCCAGCAGCTTAGAGGCGGGCGAGAGCACAGATACGCAGTATTTT.

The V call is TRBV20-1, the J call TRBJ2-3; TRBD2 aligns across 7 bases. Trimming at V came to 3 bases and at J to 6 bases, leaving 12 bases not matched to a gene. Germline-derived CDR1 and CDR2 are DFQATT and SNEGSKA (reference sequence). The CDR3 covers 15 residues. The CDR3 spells CSARGGRAGSDTQYF. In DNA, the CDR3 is TGCAGTGCTAGGGGGGGGAGGGCCGGGTCTGATACGCAGTATTTT.

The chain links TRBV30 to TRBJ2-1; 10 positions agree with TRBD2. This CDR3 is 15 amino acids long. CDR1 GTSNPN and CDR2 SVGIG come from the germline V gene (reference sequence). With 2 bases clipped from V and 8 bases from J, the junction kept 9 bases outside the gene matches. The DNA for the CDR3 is TGTGCCTGGAGTAAGGCTAGCGGGAGTCGGTATGAGCAGTTCTTC. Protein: CAWSKASGSRYEQFF.

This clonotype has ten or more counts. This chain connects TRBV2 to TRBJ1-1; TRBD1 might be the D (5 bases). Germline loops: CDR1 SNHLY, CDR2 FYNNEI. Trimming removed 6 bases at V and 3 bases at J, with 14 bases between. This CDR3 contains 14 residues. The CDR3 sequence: CASRGDGSHTEAFF. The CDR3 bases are TGTGCCAGCAGGGGGGACGGCTCACACACTGAAGCTTTCTTT.

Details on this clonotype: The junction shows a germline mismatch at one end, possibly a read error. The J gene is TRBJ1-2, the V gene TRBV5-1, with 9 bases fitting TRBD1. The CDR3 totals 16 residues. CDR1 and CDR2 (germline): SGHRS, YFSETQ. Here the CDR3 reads CASSLAIGTGSYRYTF. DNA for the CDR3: TGCGCCAGCAGCTTGGCTATCGGGACAGGGTCCTATCGCTACACCTTC.